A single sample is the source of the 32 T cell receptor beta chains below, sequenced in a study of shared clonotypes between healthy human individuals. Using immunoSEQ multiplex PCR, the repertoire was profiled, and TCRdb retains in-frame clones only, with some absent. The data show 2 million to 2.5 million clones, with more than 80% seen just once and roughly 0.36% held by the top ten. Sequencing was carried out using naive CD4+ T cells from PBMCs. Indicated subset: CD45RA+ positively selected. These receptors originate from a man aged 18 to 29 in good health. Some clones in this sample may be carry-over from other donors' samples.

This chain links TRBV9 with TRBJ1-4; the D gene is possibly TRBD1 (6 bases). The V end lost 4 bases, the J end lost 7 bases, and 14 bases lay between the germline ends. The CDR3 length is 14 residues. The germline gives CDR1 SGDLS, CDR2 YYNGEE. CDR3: CASSRTGIREKLFF. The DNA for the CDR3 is TGTGCCAGCAGCCGTACAGGGATACGTGAAAAACTGTTTTTT.

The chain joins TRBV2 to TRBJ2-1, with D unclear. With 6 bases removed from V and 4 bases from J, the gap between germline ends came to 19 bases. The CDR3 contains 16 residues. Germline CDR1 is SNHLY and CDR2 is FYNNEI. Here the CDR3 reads CASRTVINSLYNEQFF. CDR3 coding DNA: TGTGCCAGCAGGACTGTGATAAACAGTTTGTACAATGAGCAGTTCTTC.

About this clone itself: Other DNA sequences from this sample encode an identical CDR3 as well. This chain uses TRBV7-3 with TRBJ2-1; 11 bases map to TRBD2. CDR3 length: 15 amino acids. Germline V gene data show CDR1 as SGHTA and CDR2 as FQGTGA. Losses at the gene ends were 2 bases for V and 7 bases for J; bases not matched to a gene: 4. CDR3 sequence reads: CASSLGLAGGNEQFF. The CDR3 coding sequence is TGTGCCAGCAGCTTAGGGCTAGCGGGAGGAAATGAGCAGTTCTTC.

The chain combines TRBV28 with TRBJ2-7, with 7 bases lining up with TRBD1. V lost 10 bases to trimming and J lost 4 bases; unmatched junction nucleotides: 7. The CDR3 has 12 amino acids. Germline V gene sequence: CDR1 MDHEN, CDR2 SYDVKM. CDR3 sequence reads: CATRDRAYEQYF. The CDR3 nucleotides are TGTGCCACCAGGGACAGAGCATACGAGCAGTACTTC.

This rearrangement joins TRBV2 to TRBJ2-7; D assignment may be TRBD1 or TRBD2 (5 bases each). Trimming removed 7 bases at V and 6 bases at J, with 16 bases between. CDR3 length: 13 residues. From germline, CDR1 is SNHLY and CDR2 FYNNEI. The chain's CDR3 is CASKRGEHGEQYF. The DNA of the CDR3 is TGTGCCAGCAAAAGAGGGGAGCACGGCGAGCAGTACTTC.

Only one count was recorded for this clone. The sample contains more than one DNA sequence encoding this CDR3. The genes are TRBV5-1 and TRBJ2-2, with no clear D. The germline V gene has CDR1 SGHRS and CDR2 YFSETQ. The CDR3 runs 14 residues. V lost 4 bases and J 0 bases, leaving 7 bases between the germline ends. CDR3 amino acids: CASSPDPNTGELFF. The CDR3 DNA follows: TGCGCCAGCAGCCCTGACCCGAACACCGGGGAGCTGTTTTTT.

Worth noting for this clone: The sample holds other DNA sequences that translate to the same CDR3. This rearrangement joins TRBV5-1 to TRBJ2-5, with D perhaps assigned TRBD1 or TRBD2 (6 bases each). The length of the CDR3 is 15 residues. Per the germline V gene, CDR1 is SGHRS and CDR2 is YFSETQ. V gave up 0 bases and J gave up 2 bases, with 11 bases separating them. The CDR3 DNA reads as TGCGCCAGCAGCTTGGCCGGGGGCGGTCAAGAGACCCAGTACTTC. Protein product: CASSLAGGGQETQYF.

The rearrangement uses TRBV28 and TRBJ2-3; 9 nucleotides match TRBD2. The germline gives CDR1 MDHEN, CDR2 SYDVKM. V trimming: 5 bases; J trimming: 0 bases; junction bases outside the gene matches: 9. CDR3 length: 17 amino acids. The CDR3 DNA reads TGTGCCAGCAGTAGTAGGCGGGAGGGGGCTAGCACAGATACGCAGTATTTT. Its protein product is CASSSRREGASTDTQYF. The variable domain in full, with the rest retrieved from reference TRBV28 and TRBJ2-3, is DVKVTQSSRYLVKRTGEKVFLECVQDMDHENMFWYRQDPGLGLRLIYFSYDVKMKEKGDIPEGYSVSREKKERFSLILESASTNQTSMYLCASSSRREGASTDTQYFGPGTRLTVL.

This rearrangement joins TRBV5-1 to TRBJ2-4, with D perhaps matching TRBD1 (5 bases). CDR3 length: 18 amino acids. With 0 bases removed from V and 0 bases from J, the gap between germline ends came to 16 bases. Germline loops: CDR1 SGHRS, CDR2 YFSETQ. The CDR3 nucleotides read TGCGCCAGCAGCTTGGCTTTATGGGCAGGGCTAGCCAAAAACATTCAGTACTTC. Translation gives CASSLALWAGLAKNIQYF.

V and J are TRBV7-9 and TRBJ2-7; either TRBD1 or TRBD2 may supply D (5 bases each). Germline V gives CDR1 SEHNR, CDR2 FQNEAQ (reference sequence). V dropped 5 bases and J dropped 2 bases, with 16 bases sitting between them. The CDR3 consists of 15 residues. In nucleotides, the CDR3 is TGTGCCAGCAGCCCCGGGACCGGGGCTGCCTACGAGCAGTACTTC. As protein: CASSPGTGAAYEQYF.

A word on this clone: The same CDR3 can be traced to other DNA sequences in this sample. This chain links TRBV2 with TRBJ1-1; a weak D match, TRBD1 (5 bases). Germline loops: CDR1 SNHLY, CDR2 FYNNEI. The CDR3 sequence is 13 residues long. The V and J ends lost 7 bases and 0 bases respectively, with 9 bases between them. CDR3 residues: CASIRQLNTEAFF. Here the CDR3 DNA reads TGTGCCAGCATAAGACAGCTGAACACTGAAGCTTTCTTT.

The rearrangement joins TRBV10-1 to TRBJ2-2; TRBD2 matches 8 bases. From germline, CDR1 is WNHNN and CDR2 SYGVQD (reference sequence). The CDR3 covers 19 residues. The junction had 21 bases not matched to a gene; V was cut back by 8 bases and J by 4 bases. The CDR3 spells CASPGGGDHDPDTTGELFF. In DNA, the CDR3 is TGCGCCAGCCCCGGGGGGGGCGATCATGACCCCGATACCACCGGGGAGCTGTTTTTT.

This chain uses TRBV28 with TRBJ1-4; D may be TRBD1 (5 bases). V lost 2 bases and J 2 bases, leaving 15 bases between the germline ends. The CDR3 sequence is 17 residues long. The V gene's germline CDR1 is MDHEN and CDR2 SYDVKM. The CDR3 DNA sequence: TGTGCCAGCAGTTTAACCGGGGCCGCCGACACTAATGAAAAACTGTTTTTT. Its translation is CASSLTGAADTNEKLFF.

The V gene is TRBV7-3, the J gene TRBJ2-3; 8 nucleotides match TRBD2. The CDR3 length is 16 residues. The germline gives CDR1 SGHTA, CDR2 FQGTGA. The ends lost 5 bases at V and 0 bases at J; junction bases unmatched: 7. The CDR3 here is CASSPTSGTSTDTQYF. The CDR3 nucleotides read TGTGCCAGCAGCCCCACTAGCGGAACTAGCACAGATACGCAGTATTTT. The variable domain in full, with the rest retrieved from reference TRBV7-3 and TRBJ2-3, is GAGVSQTPSNKVTEKGKYVELRCDPISGHTALYWYRQSLGQGPEFLIYFQGTGAADDSGLPNDRFFAVRPEGSVSTLKIQRTERGDSAVYLCASSPTSGTSTDTQYFGPGTRLTVL.

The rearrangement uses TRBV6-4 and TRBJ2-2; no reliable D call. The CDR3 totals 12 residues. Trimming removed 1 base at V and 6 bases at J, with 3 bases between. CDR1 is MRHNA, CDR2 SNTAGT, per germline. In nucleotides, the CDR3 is TGTGCCAGCAGTGACTTCGCCGGGGAGCTGTTTTTT. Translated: CASSDFAGELFF.

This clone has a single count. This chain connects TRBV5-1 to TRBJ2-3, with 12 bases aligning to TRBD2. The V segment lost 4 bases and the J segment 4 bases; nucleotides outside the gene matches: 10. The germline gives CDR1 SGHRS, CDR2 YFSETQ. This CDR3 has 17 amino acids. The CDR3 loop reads CASSETLAGGFADTQYF. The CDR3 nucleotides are TGCGCCAGCAGCGAGACTCTAGCGGGAGGGTTCGCAGATACGCAGTATTTT.

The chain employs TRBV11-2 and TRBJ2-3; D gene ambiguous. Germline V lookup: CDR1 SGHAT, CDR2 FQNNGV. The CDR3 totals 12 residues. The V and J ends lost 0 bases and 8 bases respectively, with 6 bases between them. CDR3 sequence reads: CASSLEGFTQYF. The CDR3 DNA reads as TGTGCCAGCAGCTTAGAGGGGTTTACGCAGTATTTT.

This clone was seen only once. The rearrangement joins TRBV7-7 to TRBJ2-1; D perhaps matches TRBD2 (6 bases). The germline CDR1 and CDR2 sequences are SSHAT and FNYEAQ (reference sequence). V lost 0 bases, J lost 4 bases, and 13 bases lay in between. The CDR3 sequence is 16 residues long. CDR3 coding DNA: TGTGCCAGCAGCTTAGCGCGTCTAGCGCCTTACAATGAGCAGTTCTTC. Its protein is CASSLARLAPYNEQFF.

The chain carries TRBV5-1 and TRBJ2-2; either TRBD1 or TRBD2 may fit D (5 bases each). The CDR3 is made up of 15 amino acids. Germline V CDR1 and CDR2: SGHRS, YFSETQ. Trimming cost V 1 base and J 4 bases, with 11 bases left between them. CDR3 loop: CASSLFTGRTGELFF. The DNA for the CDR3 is TGCGCCAGCAGCTTGTTTACGGGACGCACCGGGGAGCTGTTTTTT.

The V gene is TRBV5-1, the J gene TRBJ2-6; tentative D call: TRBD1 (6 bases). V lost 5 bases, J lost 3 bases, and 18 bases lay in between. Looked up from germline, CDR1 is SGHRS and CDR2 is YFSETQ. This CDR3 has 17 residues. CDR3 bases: TGCGCCAGCAGGTGGCAGGGGCGTTCGAATGGGGCCAACGTCCTGACTTTC. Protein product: CASRWQGRSNGANVLTF.

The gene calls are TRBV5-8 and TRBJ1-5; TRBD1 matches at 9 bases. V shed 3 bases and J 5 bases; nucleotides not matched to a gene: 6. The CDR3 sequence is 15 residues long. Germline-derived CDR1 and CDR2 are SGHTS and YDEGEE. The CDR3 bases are TGTGCCAGCAGCTCCCGGGACAGGGTTCATCAGCCCCAGCATTTT. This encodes CASSSRDRVHQPQHF.

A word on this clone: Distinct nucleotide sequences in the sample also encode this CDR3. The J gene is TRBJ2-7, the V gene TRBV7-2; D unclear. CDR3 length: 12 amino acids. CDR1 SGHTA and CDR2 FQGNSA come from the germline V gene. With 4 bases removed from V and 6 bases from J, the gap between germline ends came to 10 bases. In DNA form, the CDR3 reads TGTGCCAGCAGCTCGGTTCGTGGCGAGCAGTACTTC. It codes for CASSSVRGEQYF. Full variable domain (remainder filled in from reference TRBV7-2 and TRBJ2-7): GAGVSQSPSNKVTEKGKDVELRCDPISGHTALYWYRQSLGQGLEFLIYFQGNSAPDKSGLPSDRFSAERTGGSVSTLTIQRTQQEDSAVYLCASSSVRGEQYFGPGTRLTVT.

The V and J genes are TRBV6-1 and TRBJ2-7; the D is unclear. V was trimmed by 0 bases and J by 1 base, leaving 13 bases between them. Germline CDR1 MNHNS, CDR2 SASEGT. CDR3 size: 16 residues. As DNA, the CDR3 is TGTGCCAGCAGTGAAGCGAGAAAGGGTTGGTCCTACGAGCAGTACTTC. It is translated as CASSEARKGWSYEQYF.

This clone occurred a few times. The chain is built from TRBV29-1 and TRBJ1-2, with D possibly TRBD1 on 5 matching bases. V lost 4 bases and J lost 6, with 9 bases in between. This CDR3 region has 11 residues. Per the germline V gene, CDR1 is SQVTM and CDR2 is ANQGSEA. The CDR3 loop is CSVGREDGYTF. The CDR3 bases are TGCAGCGTTGGCAGGGAGGATGGCTACACCTTC.

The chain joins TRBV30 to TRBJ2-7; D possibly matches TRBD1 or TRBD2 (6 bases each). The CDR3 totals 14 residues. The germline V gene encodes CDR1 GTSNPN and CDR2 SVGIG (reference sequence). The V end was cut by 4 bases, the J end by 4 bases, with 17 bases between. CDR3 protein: CAWMAGGRGYEQYF. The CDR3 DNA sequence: TGTGCCTGGATGGCCGGGGGCAGGGGTTACGAGCAGTACTTC.

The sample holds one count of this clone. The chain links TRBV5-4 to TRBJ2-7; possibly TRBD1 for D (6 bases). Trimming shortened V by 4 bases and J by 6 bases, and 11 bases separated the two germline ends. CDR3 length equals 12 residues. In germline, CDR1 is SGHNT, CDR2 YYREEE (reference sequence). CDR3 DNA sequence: TGTGCCAGCAGCCGTACAGGGAGCGAGCAGTACTTC. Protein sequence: CASSRTGSEQYF.

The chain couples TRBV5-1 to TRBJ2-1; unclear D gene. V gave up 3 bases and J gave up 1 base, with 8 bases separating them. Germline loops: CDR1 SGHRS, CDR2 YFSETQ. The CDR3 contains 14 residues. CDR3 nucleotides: TGCGCCAGCAGCTATACGGGTTCCTACAATGAGCAGTTCTTC. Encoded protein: CASSYTGSYNEQFF.

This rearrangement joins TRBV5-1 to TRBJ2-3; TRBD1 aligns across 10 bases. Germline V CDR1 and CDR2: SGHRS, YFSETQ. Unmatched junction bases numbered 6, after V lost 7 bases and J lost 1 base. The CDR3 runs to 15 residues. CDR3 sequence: CASGPGTGGTDTQYF. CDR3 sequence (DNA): TGCGCCAGCGGACCCGGGACAGGGGGCACAGATACGCAGTATTTT.

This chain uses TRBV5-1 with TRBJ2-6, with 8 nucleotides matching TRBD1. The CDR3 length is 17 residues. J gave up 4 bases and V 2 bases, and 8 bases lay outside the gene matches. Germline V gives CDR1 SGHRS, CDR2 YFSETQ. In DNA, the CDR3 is TGCGCCAGCAGCTTCACGACAGGGGTTTCCGGGGCCAACGTCCTGACTTTC. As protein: CASSFTTGVSGANVLTF.

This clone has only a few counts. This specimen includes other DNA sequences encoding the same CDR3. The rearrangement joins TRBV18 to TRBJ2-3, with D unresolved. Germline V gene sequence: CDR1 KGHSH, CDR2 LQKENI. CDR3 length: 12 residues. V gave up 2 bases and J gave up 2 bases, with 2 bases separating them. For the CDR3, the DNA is TGTGCCAGCTCACCATCCACAGATACGCAGTATTTT. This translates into CASSPSTDTQYF.

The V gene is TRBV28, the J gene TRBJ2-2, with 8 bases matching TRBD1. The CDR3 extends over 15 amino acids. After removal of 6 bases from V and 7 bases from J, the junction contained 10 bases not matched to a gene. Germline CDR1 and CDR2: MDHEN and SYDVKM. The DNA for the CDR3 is TGTGCCAGCAGCACCCCGGGACAGGCAGGCGGGGAGCTGTTTTTT. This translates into CASSTPGQAGGELFF.

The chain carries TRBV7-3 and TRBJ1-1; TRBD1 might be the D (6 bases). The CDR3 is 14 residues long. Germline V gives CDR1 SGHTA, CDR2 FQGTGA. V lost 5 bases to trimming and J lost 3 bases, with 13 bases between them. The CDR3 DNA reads TGTGCCAGCAGCCCCACAGGGATGGACACTGAAGCTTTCTTT. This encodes CASSPTGMDTEAFF.